This TCR beta chain was found in a study of a mutant IDH1 vaccine in newly diagnosed glioma (dated by TCRdb to about 2021). General notes on the study: Of the 25 to 35 patients who were treated, approximately 60% were male and around 40% were female, and the mean age was around 40 years. Before enrollment, patients had received standard therapy of radiotherapy alone, temozolomide alone, or radiochemotherapy with temozolomide; most received the combination. Peripheral blood was drawn at six visits: V03 (baseline), V05, V07, V10, V12 and V13. For exploratory analyses, 25 to 30 treated patients had longitudinal TCRB deep sequencing done wherever samples were available.

Results the study describes overall, beyond this receptor: Across multiple MHC alleles, vaccine-induced immune responses were seen in nearly 95% of patients. Changes in the top peripheral T cell clonotypes picked up by TCRB sequencing did not appear to be linked to pseudoprogression. PBMC samples for TCRB deep sequencing were selected based on availability. According to the authors, sample limitations meant that analyses of patient blood samples could not be reproduced.

The receptor library was made with the immunoSEQ multiplex PCR assay. Rearranged TCR beta chain sequences were amplified using the hsTCRB Kit according to the manufacturer's protocol. TCRB libraries were sequenced on an Illumina MiSeq. The authors' pipeline ran thus. The kit vendor's proprietary platform handled demultiplexing, trimming and gene mapping. Drawn from immuneACCESS, this table holds only the in-frame rearrangements with V and J called that TCRdb kept. Clones are partly lost; checked studies trace under half to an unresolved V gene and leave the rest unexplained. V and J calls and clone size are copied from that table; D and trimming were computed from the DNA. The sample table shows roughly 68,000 clones, and approximately 85% are seen once. Approximately 8.2% of the sample lies in the top ten. The time point label, read with the paper, signifies: baseline, week 1 (first vaccination visit). The sample's treatment or condition label, decoded: pre-vaccination baseline after standard-of-care therapy. The donors had newly diagnosed IDH1-mutant astrocytomas of WHO grade 3 or 4 that showed loss of nuclear ATRX. The samples were drawn from NOA16, a multicentre, single-arm, open-label phase I trial in Germany that tested a mutant IDH1 peptide vaccine in humans for the first time. Blood drawn at visit V03 was used as the baseline sample for immunogenicity testing. The DNeasy Blood and Tissue Kit was used to extract genomic DNA from EDTA blood for TCRB sequencing.

Points on this clone: The antigen it binds to is not known. No much larger clonotype is one base removed from it; base qualities were not supplied.

V is pared back by 6 bases and J by 4 bases, with 19 bases lying between the germline termini. From the germline V gene (reference sequence), CDR1 is MNHNY and CDR2 is SVGAGI. The CDR3 covers 16 residues, taking in both the cysteine and the phenylalanine. The entry retains the CDR3 DNA only, 48 bases that are in frame from base 1. The chain was built from TRBV6-6 and TRBJ1-3; the D gene is not confidently resolved. Here the sequenced sample was PBMCs, taken from a glioma patient treated with radiotherapy, temozolomide or both. This clonotype was obtained from a man aged 45-65 years with glioma. CDR3 reads: CASSDRRGSGGNTIYF. In nucleotide form, the sequence is TGTGCCAGCAGCGACCGACGAGGTTCGGGCGGAAACACCATATATTTT.